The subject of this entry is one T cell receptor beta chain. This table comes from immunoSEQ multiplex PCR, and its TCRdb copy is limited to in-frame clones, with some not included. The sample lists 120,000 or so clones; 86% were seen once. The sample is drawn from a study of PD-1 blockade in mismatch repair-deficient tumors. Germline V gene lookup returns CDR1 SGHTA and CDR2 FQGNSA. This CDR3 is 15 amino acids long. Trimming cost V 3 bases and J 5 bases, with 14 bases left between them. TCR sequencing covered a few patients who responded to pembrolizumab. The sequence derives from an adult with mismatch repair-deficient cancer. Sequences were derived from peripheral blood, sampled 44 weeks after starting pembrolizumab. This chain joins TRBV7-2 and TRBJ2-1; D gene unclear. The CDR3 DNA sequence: TGTGCCAGCAGCTTCGCCCGCGCAAGCAACAATGAGCAGTTCTTC. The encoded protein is CASSFARASNNEQFF.